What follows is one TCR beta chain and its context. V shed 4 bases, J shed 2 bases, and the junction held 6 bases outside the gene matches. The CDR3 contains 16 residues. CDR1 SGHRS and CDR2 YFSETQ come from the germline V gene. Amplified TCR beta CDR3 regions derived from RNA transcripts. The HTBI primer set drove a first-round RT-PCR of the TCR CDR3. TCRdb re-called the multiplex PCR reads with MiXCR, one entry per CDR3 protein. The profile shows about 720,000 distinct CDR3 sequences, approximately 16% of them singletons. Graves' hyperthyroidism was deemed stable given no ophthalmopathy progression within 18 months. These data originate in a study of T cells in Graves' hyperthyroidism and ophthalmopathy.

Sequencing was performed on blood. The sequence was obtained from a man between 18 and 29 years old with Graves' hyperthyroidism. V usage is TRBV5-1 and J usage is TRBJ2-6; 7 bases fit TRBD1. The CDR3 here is CASSQQGLAGANVLTF. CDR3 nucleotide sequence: TGCGCCAGCAGCCAACAGGGGTTGGCTGGGGCCAACGTCCTGACTTTC.